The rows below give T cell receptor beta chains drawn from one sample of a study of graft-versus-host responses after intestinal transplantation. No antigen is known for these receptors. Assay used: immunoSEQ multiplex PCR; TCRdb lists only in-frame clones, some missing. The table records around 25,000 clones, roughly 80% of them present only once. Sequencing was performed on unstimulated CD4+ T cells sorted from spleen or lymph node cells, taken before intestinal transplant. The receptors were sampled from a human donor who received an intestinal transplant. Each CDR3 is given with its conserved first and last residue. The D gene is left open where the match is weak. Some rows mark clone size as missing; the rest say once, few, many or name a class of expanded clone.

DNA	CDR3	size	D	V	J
TGTGCCAGCAGCTTGGGAAGGAAATCGAACACCGGGGAGCTGTTTTTT	CASSLGRKSNTGELFF	.	.	TRBV7-9	TRBJ2-2
TGTGCTAGTGGTTTGGTAGCAATTACAGGGGCCGGGGAGCTGTTTTTT	CASGLVAITGAGELFF	.	TRBD1	TRBV12-5	TRBJ2-2
TGTGCCAGCAGCTTGTCTGAGGCTAGCCCCAGGTTCTACGAGCAGTACTTC	CASSLSEASPRFYEQYF	.	.	TRBV5-8	TRBJ2-7
TGTGCCAGCAGTTTATTCCGCAACAGGGGGCGAATATCTGGGGCCAACGTCCTGACTTTC	CASSLFRNRGRISGANVLTF	.	TRBD1	TRBV28	TRBJ2-6
TGTGCCAGCAGCCCCGACAGTGTCTTCTCACCCCTCCACTTT	CASSPDSVFSPLHF	.	.	TRBV7-9	TRBJ1-6
TGTGCCAGCAGTGAAGGCAGGGGCAATCAGCCCCAGCATTTT	CASSEGRGNQPQHF	.	.	TRBV2	TRBJ1-5
TGTGCTAGTGGTTTGGTACTTGCCAGGGGGGCTGGAAACACCATATATTTT	CASGLVLARGAGNTIYF	few	TRBD1	TRBV12-5	TRBJ1-3
TGTGCCAGCAGTTCCACTCGCCTCGAGCAGTACTTC	CASSSTRLEQYF	once	.	TRBV6-5	TRBJ2-7
TGTGCCACCAGCCCTCCCGGGACAGGGGGCCCTTACGAGCAGTACTTC	CATSPPGTGGPYEQYF	.	TRBD1	TRBV15	TRBJ2-7
TGCGCCAGCAGCCAAACAGGGGGGCGGGGCGGGGAGCTGTTTTTT	CASSQTGGRGGELFF	.	TRBD1	TRBV4-1	TRBJ2-2
TGCAGCGTTGTAGGGGTTTTCTACGAGCAGTACTTC	CSVVGVFYEQYF	.	.	TRBV29-1	TRBJ2-7
TGTGCCAGCAGATTTAGGACAGGGATAAGCAATCAGCCCCAGCATTTT	CASRFRTGISNQPQHF	.	TRBD1	TRBV5-8	TRBJ1-5
TGTGCCAGCAGTTATTCCGGGACAGGGAAAGAGACCCAGTACTTC	CASSYSGTGKETQYF	.	TRBD1	TRBV6-5	TRBJ2-5
TGTGCCAGCAGCTTTAGCGGGAGGGCACCCCCTTACAATGAGCAGTTCTTC	CASSFSGRAPPYNEQFF	.	TRBD2	TRBV5-4	TRBJ2-1
TGCGCCAGCAGCGCCGGGACATCCAAGACAGATACGCAGTATTTT	CASSAGTSKTDTQYF	few	.	TRBV5-1	TRBJ2-3
TGTGCCATCAGTGAGTCTAGCGGGAGGGCAGGATACAATGAGCAGTTCTTC	CAISESSGRAGYNEQFF	.	TRBD2	TRBV10-3	TRBJ2-1
TGTGCCAGCTCACCACAGGGGTACGGCTATGGCTACACCTTC	CASSPQGYGYGYTF	.	.	TRBV18	TRBJ1-2